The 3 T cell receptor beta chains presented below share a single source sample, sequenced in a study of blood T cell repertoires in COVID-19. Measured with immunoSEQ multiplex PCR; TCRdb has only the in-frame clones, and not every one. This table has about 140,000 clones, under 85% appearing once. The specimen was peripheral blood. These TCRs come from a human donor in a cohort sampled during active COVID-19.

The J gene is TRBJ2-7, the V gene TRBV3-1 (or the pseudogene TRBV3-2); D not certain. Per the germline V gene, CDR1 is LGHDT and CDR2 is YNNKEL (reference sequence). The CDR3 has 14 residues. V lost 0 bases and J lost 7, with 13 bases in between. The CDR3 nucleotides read TGTGCCAGCAGCCAAGATGGCAGGATAAAAGAGCAGTACTTC. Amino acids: CASSQDGRIKEQYF.

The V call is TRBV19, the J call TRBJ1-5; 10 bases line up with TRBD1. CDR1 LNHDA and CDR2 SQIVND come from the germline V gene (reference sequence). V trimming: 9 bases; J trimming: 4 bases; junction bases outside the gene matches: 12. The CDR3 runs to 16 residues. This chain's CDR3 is CASLPTLGQGNQPQHF. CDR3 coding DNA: TGTGCCAGCCTACCTACCTTGGGACAGGGGAATCAGCCCCAGCATTTT.

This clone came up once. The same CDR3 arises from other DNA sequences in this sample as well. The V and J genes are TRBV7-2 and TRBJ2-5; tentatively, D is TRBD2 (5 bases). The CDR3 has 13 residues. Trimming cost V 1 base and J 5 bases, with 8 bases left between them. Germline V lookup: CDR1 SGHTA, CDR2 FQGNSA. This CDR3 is CASSLGSGETQYF. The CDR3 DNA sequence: TGTGCCAGCAGCTTAGGTTCGGGGGAGACCCAGTACTTC.